This T cell receptor (beta chain) originates from a study of breast tumors, draining lymph nodes, adjacent tissues. Study-wide results and limits: Compared with lymph nodes, tumors were less diverse; compared with nontumor tissue, more. The data were judged consistent with most tumor T cells coming from lymph node and expanding in tumor. Tumor T cell lymph node origin was a supported hypothesis, not proven. Compared with basal-like, luminal-like tumors shared significantly more repertoire with nontumor tissue.

There are 15 residues in the CDR3. CDR1 is MNHNS, CDR2 SASEGT, per germline. V lost 10 bases to trimming and J lost 7 bases, with 22 bases between them. TCRdb re-derived calls from the multiplex PCR reads in MiXCR, one entry per CDR3 protein. The sample lists fewer than 150,000 distinct CDR3 sequences, around 21% seen once, with about 2% in the top ten. In this sample, this clonotype turned up many times. The antigen is undetermined. Axillary draining lymph nodes of breast cancer patients supplied the node samples. This rearrangement joins TRBV6-1 to TRBJ2-2; D not resolved. The receptor comes from a female donor with breast cancer. Some clones in this sample may be carry-over from other donors' samples. Sequenced material: axillary lymph node tissue. The CDR3 protein is CAIEPFGRRGGELFF. The CDR3 bases are TGTGCCATCGAACCTTTCGGGCGACGCGGCGGGGAGCTGTTTTTT.